Below, one T cell receptor beta chain is given with its context. Its antigen is as yet unknown. Investigators isolated RNA and reverse transcribed it into cDNA to act as the sequencing template. Assay: immunoSEQ multiplex PCR; the TCRdb copy retains only in-frame clones and omits some. The data contain 100,000 to 140,000 clones, roughly 84% of them singletons. Treatment of the sample: oral pan-JAK inhibitor, 5-10 mg twice daily. The CDR3 has 13 amino acids. Per the germline V gene, CDR1 is SQVTM and CDR2 is ANQGSEA. V shed 6 bases and J shed 1 base, with 13 bases lying between them. The data belong to a study of CD8+ T cells in alopecia areata. General study results and limits: Many expanded lesional clones remained in scalp and blood on tofacitinib.

The specimen was CD8+ T cells sorted from blood, collected at week 24, from a patient treated with tofacitinib. The J gene is TRBJ2-7, the V gene TRBV29-1, with a tentative D call TRBD1 (6 bases). The origin of this receptor is a human donor with alopecia areata. CDR3 in DNA: TGCAGCGTCGATATAACAGGGTCCTACGAGCAGTACTTC. Its translation: CSVDITGSYEQYF.